The present T cell receptor (beta chain) was sequenced within a study of T cells after yellow fever vaccination. TCRdb passed the 5' RACE reads through MiXCR, listing each CDR3 protein once. Here the sample spans 500,000 to 650,000 distinct CDR3 sequences, approximately 13% being singletons. General study points: Weaker in magnitude, the secondary response showed a faster peak on day 5 versus 15. A small share of clonotypes appeared in both CD4 and CD8 compartments. Repertoires sorted by FACS could include abundant clonotypes that are contaminants from the bulk population.

This clonotype was seen a few times. Its target is unknown. The sequences come from PBMCs, collected on the day of the yellow fever booster vaccination. The TCR originated in a man aged 25-45 years who received the YFV17D yellow fever vaccine.

CDR3 sequence (DNA): TGTGCCAGCAGCTTAATGGCGGAGCAGTTCTTC. Protein sequence: CASSLMAEQFF. The chain uses TRBV7-2 and TRBJ2-1, with no clear D. The V gene lost 2 bases and the J gene lost 10 bases, with 6 bases spanning the gap. The CDR3 length is 11 residues. Germline values: CDR1 SGHTA, CDR2 FQGNSA.